This entry is about one T cell receptor beta chain. Germline CDR1 is MDHEN and CDR2 is SYDVKM. Trimming took 3 bases from V and 3 from J, leaving 9 bases between them. The CDR3 has 14 amino acids. These data come from a study of blood T cells in healthy people across ages. Study-wide context: Researchers report that template switching captured about one barcoded beta molecule per two T cells.

Alongside a J-beta primer mix, a sample-barcoded 5' primer served in a second PCR lasting about 6 to 11 cycles. TCRdb reprocessed the 5' RACE reads via MiXCR and lists one record per CDR3 protein. The data show about 1.6 million distinct CDR3 sequences, almost 35% seen once. PBMCs were isolated at a quantity of at least 6 million per sample. V and J are TRBV28 and TRBJ1-5, with D perhaps TRBD1 (5 bases). The receptor comes from a woman in her twenties or thirties in good health. What was sequenced was blood. Here the CDR3 reads CASSFRGYNQPQHF. As DNA, the CDR3 is TGTGCCAGCAGTTTCCGGGGCTACAATCAGCCCCAGCATTTT.